These 5 T cell receptor beta chains share one sample of origin, sequenced in a study of T cell repertoires in cytomegalovirus infection. MiXCR was run by TCRdb on the reads, yielding one entry per CDR3 protein. The sample has 700,000 to 950,000 distinct CDR3 sequences, 30% to 35% seen once. Which antigens these TCRs recognize remains unknown. The input for sequencing was cultured CD8+ T cells from PBMCs, taken from culture after CMV antigen stimulation. Receptor source: a human donor in good health (CMV status not recorded). Some clones in this sample may be carry-over from other donors' samples.

Comments on this clonotype: An end of the junction differs from the germline gene, which may be a read error. The CDR3 bases are TGTACCAGCAGCGTAGCCGGGGACGGTCTTAATTCACCCCTCCACTTT. It yields the protein CTSSVAGDGLNSPLHF. The genes are TRBV9 and TRBJ1-6; the D gene is possibly TRBD1 (5 bases). This CDR3 contains 16 residues. The germline V gene has CDR1 SGDLS and CDR2 YYNGEE.

The rearrangement joins TRBV20-1 to TRBJ2-7, with TRBD1 as a possible D gene (5 bases). The CDR3 contains 15 residues. Germline CDR1 DFQATT, CDR2 SNEGSKA (reference sequence). V lost 6 bases to trimming and J lost 3 bases, with 21 bases between them. CDR3: CSARARTSSLYEQYF. The CDR3 region has the DNA TGCAGTGCCCGAGCCCGGACATCTTCCCTCTACGAGCAGTACTTC.

This clonotype was detected many times. This chain joins TRBV7-6 and TRBJ1-1; the match to TRBD1 covers 7 bases. Germline V gene sequence: CDR1 SGHVS, CDR2 FNYEAQ. Losses at the gene ends were 1 base for V and 7 bases for J; bases not matched to a gene: 9. The CDR3 runs to 15 residues. In nucleotides, the CDR3 is TGTGCCAGCAGCTTAGGGGAGGGGGCTGGAGGTGAAGCTTTCTTT. Amino acids: CASSLGEGAGGEAFF. Drawing the rest from reference TRBV7-6 and TRBJ1-1, the complete variable domain is GAGVSQSPRYKVTKRGQDVALRCDPISGHVSLYWYRQALGQGPEFLTYFNYEAQQDKSGLPNDRFSAERPEGSISTLTIQRTEQRDSAMYRCASSLGEGAGGEAFFGQGTRLTVV.

This clonotype was observed at least ten times. The rearrangement joins TRBV11-3 to TRBJ1-1; D remains unclear. The CDR3 covers 13 residues. Per germline, CDR1 SGHNT and CDR2 YENEEA. V lost 1 base and J 3 bases, leaving 6 bases between the germline ends. The DNA for the CDR3 is TGTGCCAGCAGCTTAGGTTGGGACACTGAAGCTTTCTTT. Its protein is CASSLGWDTEAFF. Variable domain in full (rest from reference TRBV11-3 and TRBJ1-1): EAGVVQSPRYKIIEKKQPVAFWCNPISGHNTLYWYLQNLGQGPELLIRYENEEAVDDSQLPKDRFSAERLKGVDSTLKIQPAELGDSAVYLCASSLGWDTEAFFGQGTRLTVV.

This chain links TRBV5-4 with TRBJ2-7; weak D call: TRBD1 (7 bases). Germline lookup yields CDR1 SGHNT and CDR2 YYREEE (reference sequence). V shed 7 bases and J shed 0 bases, with 17 bases lying between them. The CDR3 length is 15 residues. The CDR3 DNA follows: TGTGCCAGCTCCGGGGGACAGATCTCCTCCTACGAGCAGTACTTC. The encoded protein is CASSGGQISSYEQYF.